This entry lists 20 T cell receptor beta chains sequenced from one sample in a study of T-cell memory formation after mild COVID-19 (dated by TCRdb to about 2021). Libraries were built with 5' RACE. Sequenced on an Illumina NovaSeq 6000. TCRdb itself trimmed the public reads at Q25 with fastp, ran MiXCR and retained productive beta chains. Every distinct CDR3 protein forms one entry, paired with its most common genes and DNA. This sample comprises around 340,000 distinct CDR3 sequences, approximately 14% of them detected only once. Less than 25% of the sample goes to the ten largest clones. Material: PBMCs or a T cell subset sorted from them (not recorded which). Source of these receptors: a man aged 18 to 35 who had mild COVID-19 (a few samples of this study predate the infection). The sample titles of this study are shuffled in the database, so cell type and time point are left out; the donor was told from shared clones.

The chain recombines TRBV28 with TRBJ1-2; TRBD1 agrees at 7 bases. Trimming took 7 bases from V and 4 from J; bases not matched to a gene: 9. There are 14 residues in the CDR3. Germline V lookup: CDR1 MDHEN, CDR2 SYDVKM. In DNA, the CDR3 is TGTGCCAGCATCAGAAGACAGGGTGGCTATGGCTACACCTTC. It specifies CASIRRQGGYGYTF.

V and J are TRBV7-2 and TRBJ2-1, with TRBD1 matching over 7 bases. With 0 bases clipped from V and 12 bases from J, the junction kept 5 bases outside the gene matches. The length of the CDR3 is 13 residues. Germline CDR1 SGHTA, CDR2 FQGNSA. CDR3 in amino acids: CASSLAFRDRQFF. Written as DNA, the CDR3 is TGTGCCAGCAGCTTAGCGTTTAGGGACAGGCAGTTCTTC.

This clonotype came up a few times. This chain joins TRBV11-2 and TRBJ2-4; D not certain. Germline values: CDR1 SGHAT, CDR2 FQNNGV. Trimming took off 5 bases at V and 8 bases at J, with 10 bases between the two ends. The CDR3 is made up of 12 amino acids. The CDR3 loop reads CASSAGGDIQYF. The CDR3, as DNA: TGTGCCAGCAGCGCCGGTGGTGACATTCAGTACTTC.

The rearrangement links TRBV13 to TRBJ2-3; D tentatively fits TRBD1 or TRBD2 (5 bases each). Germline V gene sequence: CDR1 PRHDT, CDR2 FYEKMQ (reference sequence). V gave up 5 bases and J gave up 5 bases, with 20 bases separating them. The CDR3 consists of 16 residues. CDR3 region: CASSLVGAVLKDTQYF. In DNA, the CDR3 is TGTGCCAGCAGCCTGGTCGGGGCGGTCCTTAAAGATACGCAGTATTTT. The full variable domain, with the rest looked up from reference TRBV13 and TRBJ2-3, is AAGVIQSPRHLIKEKRETATLKCYPIPRHDTVYWYQQGPGQDPQFLISFYEKMQSDKGSIPDRFSAQQFSDYHSELNMSSLELGDSALYFCASSLVGAVLKDTQYFGPGTRLTVL.

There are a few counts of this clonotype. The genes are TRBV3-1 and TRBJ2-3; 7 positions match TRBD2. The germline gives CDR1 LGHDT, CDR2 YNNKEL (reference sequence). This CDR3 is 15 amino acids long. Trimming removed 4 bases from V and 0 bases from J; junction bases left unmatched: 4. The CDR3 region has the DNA TGTGCCAGCAGCCCTACAGCGGGGAGCACAGATACGCAGTATTTT. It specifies CASSPTAGSTDTQYF.

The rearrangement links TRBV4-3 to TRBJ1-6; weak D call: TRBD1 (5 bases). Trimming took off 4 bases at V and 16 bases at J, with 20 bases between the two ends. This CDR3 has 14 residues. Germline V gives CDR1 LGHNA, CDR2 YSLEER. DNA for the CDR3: TGCGCCAGCAGCCGGAGAGTGGGGGAGGTTGGGCTCCACTTT. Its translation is CASSRRVGEVGLHF.

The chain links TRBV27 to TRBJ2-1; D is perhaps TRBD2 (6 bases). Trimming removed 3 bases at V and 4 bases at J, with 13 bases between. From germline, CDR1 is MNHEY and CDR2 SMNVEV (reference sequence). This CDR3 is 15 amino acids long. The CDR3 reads CASSLGYSGYNEQFF. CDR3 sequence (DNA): TGTGCCAGCAGTTTGGGGTATAGCGGATACAATGAGCAGTTCTTC.

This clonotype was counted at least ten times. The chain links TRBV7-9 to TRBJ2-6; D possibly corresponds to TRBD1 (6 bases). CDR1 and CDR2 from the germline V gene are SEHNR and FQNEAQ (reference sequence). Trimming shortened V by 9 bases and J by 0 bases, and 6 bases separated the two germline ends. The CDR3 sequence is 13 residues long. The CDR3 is CARQGSGANVLTF. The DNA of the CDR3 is TGTGCCAGACAGGGCTCTGGGGCCAACGTCCTGACTTTC.

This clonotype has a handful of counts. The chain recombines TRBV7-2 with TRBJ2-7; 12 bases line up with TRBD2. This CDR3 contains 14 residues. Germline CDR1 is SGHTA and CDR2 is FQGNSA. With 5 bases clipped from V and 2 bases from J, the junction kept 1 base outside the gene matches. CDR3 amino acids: CASSRTSGAYEQYF. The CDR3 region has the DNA TGTGCCAGCAGCCGGACTAGCGGGGCCTACGAGCAGTACTTC.

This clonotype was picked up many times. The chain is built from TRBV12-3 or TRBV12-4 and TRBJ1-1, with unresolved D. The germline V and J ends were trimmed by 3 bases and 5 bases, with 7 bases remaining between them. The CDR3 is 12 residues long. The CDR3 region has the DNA TGTGCCAGCAGTTTTCAAGAAACTGAAGCTTTCTTT. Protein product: CASSFQETEAFF.

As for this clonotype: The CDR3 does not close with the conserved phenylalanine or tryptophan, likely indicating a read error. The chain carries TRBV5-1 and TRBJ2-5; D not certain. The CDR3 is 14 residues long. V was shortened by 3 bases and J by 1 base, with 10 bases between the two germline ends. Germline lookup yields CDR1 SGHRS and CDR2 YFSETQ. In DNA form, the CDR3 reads TGCGCCAGCAGCTCCGGAAGTACCCAAGAGACCCAGTACTTA. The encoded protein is CASSSGSTQETQYL.

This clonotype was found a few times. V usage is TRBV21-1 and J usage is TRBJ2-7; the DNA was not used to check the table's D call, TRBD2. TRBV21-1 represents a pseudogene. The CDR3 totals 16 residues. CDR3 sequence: CASSVRGLAESYEQYV. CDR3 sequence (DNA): TGTGCCAGCAGCGTCCGCGGACTAGCGGAGTCATACGAGCAGTACGTC.

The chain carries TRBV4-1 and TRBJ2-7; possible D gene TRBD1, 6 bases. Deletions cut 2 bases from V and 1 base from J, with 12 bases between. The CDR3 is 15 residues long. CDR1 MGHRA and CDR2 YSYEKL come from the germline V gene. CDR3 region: CASSQIGDRSYEQYF. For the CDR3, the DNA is TGCGCCAGCAGCCAAATTGGAGACAGGTCCTACGAGCAGTACTTC.

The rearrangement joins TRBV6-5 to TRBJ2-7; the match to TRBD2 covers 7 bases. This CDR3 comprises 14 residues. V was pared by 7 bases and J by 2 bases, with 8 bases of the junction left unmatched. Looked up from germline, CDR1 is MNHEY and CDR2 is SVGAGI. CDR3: CASTPPGGPYEQYF. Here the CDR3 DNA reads TGTGCCAGCACCCCACCGGGGGGACCCTACGAGCAGTACTTC.

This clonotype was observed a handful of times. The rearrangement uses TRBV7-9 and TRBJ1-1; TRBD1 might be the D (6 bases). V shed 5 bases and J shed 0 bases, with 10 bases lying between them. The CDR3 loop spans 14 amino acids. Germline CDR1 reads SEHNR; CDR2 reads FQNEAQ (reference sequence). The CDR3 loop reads CASSARQVNTEAFF. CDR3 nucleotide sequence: TGTGCCAGCAGCGCGAGACAGGTGAACACTGAAGCTTTCTTT.

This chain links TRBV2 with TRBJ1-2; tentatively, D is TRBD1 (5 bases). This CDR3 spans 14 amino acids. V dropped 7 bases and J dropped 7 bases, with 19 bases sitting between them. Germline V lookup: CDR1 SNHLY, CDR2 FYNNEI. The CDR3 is CASTGDGGGGGYTF. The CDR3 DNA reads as TGTGCCAGCACCGGGGACGGCGGGGGGGGTGGCTACACCTTC. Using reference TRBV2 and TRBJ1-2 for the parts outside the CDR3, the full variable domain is EPEVTQTPSHQVTQMGQEVILRCVPISNHLYFYWYRQILGQKVEFLVSFYNNEISEKSEIFDDQFSVERPDGSNFTLKIRSTKLEDSAMYFCASTGDGGGGGYTFGSGTRLTVV.

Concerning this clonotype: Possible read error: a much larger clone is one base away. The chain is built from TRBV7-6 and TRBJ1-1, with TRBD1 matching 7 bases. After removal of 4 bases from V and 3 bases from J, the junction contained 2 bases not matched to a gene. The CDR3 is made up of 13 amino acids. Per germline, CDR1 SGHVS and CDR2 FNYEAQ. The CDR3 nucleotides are TGTGCCAGCAGCTCGGGACAGCACACTGAAGCTTTCTTT. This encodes CASSSGQHTEAFF.

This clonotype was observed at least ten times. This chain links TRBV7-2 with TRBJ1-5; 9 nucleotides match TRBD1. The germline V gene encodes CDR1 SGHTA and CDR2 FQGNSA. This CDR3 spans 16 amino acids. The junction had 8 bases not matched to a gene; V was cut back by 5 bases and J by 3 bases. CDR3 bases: TGTGCCAGCAGCACTAGACAGGGGGGATTCAATCAGCCCCAGCATTTT. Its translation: CASSTRQGGFNQPQHF.

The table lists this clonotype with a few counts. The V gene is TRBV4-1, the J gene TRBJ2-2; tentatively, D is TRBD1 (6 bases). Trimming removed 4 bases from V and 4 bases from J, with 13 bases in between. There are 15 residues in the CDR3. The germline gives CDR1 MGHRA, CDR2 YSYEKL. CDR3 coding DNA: TGCGCCAGCAGCCTTACAGGGTTGGGCACCGGGGAGCTGTTTTTT. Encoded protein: CASSLTGLGTGELFF.

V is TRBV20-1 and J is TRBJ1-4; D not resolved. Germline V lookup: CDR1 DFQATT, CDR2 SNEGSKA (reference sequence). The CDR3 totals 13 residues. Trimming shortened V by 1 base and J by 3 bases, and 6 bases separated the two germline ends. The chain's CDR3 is CSARVRANEKLFF. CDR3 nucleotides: TGCAGTGCTAGAGTCAGAGCTAATGAAAAACTGTTTTTT.